The T cell receptor beta chain described here comes from a study of shared clonotypes between healthy human individuals. Germline-derived CDR1 and CDR2 are MNHEY and SVGAGI. The CDR3 extends over 15 amino acids. V lost 2 bases to trimming and J lost 6 bases; unmatched junction nucleotides: 6. The data were produced by immunoSEQ multiplex PCR, yet TCRdb's version contains in-frame clones alone and is incomplete. The sample consists of about 730,000 clones, around 77% of them appearing once. This receptor was taken from a woman in her thirties in good health. The chain recombines TRBV6-5 with TRBJ2-3; 9 bases are shared with TRBD2. The specimen was memory CD4+ T cells sorted from blood. As for subset: CD45RA-negative fraction. CDR3 sequence reads: CASSYRSGRSDTQYF. CDR3 coding DNA: TGTGCCAGCAGTTACAGGAGCGGGAGGTCTGATACGCAGTATTTT.